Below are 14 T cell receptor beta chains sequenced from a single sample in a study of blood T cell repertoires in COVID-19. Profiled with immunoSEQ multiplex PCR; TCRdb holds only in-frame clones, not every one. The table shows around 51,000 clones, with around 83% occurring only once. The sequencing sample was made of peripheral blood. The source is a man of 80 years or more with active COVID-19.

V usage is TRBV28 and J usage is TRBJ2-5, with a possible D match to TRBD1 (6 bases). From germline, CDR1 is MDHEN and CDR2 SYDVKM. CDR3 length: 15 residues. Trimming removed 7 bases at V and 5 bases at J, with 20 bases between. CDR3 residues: CASNDLDSNWETQYF. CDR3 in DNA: TGTGCCAGCAACGATTTGGACAGCAACTGGGAGACCCAGTACTTC.

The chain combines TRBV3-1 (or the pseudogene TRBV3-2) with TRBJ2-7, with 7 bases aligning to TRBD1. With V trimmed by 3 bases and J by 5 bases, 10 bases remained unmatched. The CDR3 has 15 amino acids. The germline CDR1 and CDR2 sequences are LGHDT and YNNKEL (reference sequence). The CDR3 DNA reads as TGTGCCAGCAGCCAGGGGGAAGGGGGCGCGGACGAGCAGTACTTC. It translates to CASSQGEGGADEQYF.

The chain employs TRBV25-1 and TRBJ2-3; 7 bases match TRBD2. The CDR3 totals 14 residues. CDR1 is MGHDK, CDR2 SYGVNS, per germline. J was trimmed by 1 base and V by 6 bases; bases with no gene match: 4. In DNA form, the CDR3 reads TGTGCCAGCAGAGGACTAGAAGGCACAGATACGCAGTATTTT. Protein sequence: CASRGLEGTDTQYF.

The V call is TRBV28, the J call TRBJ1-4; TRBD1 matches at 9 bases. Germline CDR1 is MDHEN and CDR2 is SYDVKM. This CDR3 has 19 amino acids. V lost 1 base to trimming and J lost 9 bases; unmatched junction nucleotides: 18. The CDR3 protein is CASSLFGRGIRDRVQKLFF. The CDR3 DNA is TGTGCCAGCAGTTTATTCGGTCGTGGAATCCGGGACAGGGTGCAAAAACTGTTTTTT.

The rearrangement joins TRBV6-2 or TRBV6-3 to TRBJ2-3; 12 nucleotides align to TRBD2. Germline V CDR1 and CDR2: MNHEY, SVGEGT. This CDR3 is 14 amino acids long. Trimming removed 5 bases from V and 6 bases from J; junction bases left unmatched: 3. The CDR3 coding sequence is TGTGCCAGCAGTCTAGCGGGAGGGGCTGATACGCAGTATTTT. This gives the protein CASSLAGGADTQYF.

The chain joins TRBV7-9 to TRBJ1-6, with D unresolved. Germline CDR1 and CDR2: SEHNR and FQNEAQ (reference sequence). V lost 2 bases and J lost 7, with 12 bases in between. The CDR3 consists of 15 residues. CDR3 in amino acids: CASSLLFPENSPLHF. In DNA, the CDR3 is TGTGCCAGCAGCTTATTGTTCCCAGAAAATTCACCCCTCCACTTT.

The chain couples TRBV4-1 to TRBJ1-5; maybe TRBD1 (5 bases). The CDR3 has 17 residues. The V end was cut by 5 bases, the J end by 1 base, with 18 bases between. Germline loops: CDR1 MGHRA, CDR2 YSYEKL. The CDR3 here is CASSGGGRAASNQPQHF. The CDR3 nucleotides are TGCGCCAGCAGCGGGGGGGGACGAGCCGCCAGCAATCAGCCCCAGCATTTT.

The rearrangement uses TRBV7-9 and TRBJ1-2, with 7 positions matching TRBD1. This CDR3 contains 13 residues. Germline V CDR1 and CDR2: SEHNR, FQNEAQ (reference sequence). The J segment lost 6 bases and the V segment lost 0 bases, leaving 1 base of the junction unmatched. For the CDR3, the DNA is TGTGCCAGCAGCTTAGCAGGGGGCGATGGCTACACCTTC. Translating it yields CASSLAGGDGYTF.

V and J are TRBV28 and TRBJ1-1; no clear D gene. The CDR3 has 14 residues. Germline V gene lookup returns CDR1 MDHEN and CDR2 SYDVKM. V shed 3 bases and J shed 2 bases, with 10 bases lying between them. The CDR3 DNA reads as TGTGCCAGCAGTTTTGGGCAAATAAACACTGAAGCTTTCTTT. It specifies CASSFGQINTEAFF.

The CDR3 region is CASREQGVHTGELFF. The CDR3 DNA reads TGTGCCAGCAGGGAACAGGGGGTTCACACCGGGGAGCTGTTTTTT. The chain joins TRBV2 to TRBJ2-2, with 8 bases fitting TRBD1. The CDR3 extends over 15 amino acids. Germline V lookup: CDR1 SNHLY, CDR2 FYNNEI. V dropped 6 bases and J dropped 3; count of bases not matched to a gene: 6. The whole variable domain, filled in from reference TRBV2 and TRBJ2-2, reads EPEVTQTPSHQVTQMGQEVILRCVPISNHLYFYWYRQILGQKVEFLVSFYNNEISEKSEIFDDQFSVERPDGSNFTLKIRSTKLEDSAMYFCASREQGVHTGELFFGEGSRLTVL.

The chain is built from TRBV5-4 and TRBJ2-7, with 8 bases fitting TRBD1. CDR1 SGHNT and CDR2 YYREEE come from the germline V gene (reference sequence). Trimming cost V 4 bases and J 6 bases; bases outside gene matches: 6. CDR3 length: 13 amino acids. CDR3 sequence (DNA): TGTGCCAGCAGCCCTGAACAGGGGGGCGAGCAGTACTTC. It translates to CASSPEQGGEQYF. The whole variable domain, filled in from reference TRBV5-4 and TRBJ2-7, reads ETGVTQSPTHLIKTRGQQVTLRCSSQSGHNTVSWYQQALGQGPQFIFQYYREEENGRGNFPPRFSGLQFPNYSSELNVNALELDDSALYLCASSPEQGGEQYFGPGTRLTVT.

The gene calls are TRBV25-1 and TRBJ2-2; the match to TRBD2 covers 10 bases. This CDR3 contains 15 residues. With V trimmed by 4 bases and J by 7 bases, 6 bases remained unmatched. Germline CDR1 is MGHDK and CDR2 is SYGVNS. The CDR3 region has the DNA TGTGCCAGCAGTGCGGCTAGCGGGAGCGTCGGGGAGCTGTTTTTT. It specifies CASSAASGSVGELFF.

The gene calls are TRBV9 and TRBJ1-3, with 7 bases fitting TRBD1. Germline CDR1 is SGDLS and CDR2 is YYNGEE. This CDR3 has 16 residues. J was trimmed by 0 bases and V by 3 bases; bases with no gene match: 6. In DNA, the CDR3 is TGTGCCAGCAGCGGAACAGGGGACTCCTCTGGAAACACCATATATTTT. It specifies CASSGTGDSSGNTIYF.

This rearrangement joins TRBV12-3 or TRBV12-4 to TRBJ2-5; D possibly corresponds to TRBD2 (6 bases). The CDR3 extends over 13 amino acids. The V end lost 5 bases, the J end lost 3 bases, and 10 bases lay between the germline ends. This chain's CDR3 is CASSRDWKETQYF. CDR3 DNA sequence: TGTGCCAGCAGTCGGGACTGGAAAGAGACCCAGTACTTC.